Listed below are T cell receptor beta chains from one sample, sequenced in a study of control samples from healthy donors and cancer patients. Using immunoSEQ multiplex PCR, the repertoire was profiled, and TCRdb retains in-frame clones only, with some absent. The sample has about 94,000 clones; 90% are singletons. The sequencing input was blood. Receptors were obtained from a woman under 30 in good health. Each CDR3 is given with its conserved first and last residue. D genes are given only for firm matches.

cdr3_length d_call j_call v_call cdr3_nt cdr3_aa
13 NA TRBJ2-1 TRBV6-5 TGTGCCAGCAAGGGGGTCTCCTACAATGAGCAGTTCTTC CASKGVSYNEQFF
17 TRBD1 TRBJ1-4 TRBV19 TGTGCCAGTAGCCGGAAAGACAGGGCTGCAACTAATGAAAAACTGTTTTTT CASSRKDRAATNEKLFF
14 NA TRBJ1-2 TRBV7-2 TGTGCCAGCAGCTTAAGACAGGCGTACTATGGCTACACCTTC CASSLRQAYYGYTF
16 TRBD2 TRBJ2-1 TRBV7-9 TGTGCCAGCAGCTTACTAGCGGGGGGCACTAACAATGAGCAGTTCTTC CASSLLAGGTNNEQFF
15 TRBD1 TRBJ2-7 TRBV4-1 TGCGCCAGCAGCCAAGCGACAGGGGCAGCCTACGAGCAGTACTTC CASSQATGAAYEQYF
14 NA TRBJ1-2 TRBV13 TGTGCCAGCAGCTATCCGGGACCCCTTATCGGCTACACCTTC CASSYPGPLIGYTF
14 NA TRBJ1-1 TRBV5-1 TGCGCCAGCAGCTTGACCGCAGCGAACACTGAAGCTTTCTTT CASSLTAANTEAFF
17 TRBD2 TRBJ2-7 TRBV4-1 TGCGCCAGCAGCCAAGTGTCTAGCGGGGGGGGGACCTACGAGCAGTACTTC CASSQVSSGGGTYEQYF
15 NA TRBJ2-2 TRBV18 TGTGCCAGCTCCCTAAAGGTGGGGACCGCCGGGGAGCTGTTTTTT CASSLKVGTAGELFF
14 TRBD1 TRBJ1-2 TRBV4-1 TGCGCCAGCAGCCAAGTAGACAGGGGTTATGGCTACACCTTC CASSQVDRGYGYTF